This T cell receptor beta chain came from a study of blood T cell repertoires in COVID-19. The germline V gene has CDR1 KGHSY and CDR2 FQNENV. The CDR3 has 14 amino acids. V lost 3 bases to trimming and J lost 5 bases, with 11 bases between them. Study processing details: The authors estimated nucleated cell counts from reference gene primer amplification. Repertoires were generated with immunoSEQ multiplex PCR, while TCRdb's copy carries only in-frame clones and drops some. V, J and clone size were drawn from that table, and D and trimming were deduced from the DNA. The top ten clones hold 9.4% of a sample with about 280,000 clones, 88% of them seen once.

The chain uses TRBV16 and TRBJ1-5, with a weak D call TRBD1 (6 bases). The sequence was obtained from a man younger than 35 with active or convalescent COVID-19. What was sequenced was peripheral blood. The CDR3 nucleotides read TGTGCCAGCAGCCAGAGGGGGTCACATCAGCCCCAGCATTTT. Its protein product is CASSQRGSHQPQHF.